This TCR beta chain was sequenced in a study of STAT3 mutations in large granular lymphocyte leukemia. Study summary: Roughly half the longitudinally sequenced T-LGLL patients had canonical STAT3 mutations. General study results and limits: Every T-LGLL patient had at least one immunodominant TCRbeta clonotype. Differing intervals and regimens complicate linking therapy response to clone burden.

Sequencing used immunoSEQ multiplex PCR; TCRdb keeps in-frame clones, though not all of them. In the table there are fewer than 4,500 clones, 60% to 75% of which are singletons. The table lists this clone with a few counts. Its target is not known. Germline V gives CDR1 GTSNPN, CDR2 SVGIG (reference sequence). The CDR3 has 12 residues. Trimming left V 5 bases short and J 6 bases short, with 14 bases between. Material for sequencing was peripheral blood mononuclear cells. This receptor was taken from a man aged 60 to 75 with T-cell large granular lymphocyte leukemia. Some clones in this sample may be carry-over from other donors' samples. The gene calls are TRBV30 and TRBJ2-7, with D hard to call. As DNA, the CDR3 is TGTGCCTGGCTCCGTGACATTGGCGAGCAGTACTTC. This gives the protein CAWLRDIGEQYF.